This TCR beta chain comes out of a study of cytomegalovirus exposure and HLA in healthy donors. With 60 Vbeta and 13 Jbeta primers, the PCR was carried out. Some clones are missing from TCRdb's copy, which holds only in-frame ones; the method was immunoSEQ multiplex PCR. The sample carries under 110,000 clones, about 70% recorded once. This clone was found once. The sequenced material came from PBMCs. The origin of this receptor is a woman in her forties or fifties in good health and CMV-seropositive.

The CDR3: CATNRDYSNQPQHF. The DNA for the CDR3 is TGTGCCACCAACAGGGACTATAGCAATCAGCCCCAGCATTTT. V gene TRBV27 combines with J gene TRBJ1-5; a possible D gene is TRBD1 (6 bases). The V end was cut by 10 bases, the J end by 0 bases, with 13 bases between. The CDR3 spans 14 residues. CDR1 is MNHEY and CDR2 is SMNVEV in the germline V gene (reference sequence).